This section outlines one T cell receptor (beta chain) sequence together with its context. This sample was included in a study of blood T cell repertoires in COVID-19. About the study: Acute and convalescent COVID-19 samples came from the United States, Italy and Spain. T cells, B-cell-depleted T cells, or PBMCs provided the cDNA or gDNA that served as material.

As handled by the study authors: Researchers report that nucleated cell counts were estimated from reference gene primer amplification. Produced via immunoSEQ multiplex PCR; TCRdb's table is partial and in-frame only. That table gives V, J and clone size, and the DNA gave D and trimming. The repertoire holds a few hundred thousand clones, roughly 90% seen once, with 3.5% to 4% in the top ten. The sample consisted of peripheral blood. The receptor's source is a woman between 45 and 65 years old with active or convalescent COVID-19.

Here the CDR3 reads CSVSWGRESNEQFF. The CDR3 DNA sequence: TGCAGCGTTAGTTGGGGGCGGGAGTCCAATGAGCAGTTCTTC. V usage is TRBV29-1 and J usage is TRBJ2-1, with D possibly being TRBD2 (7 bases). Germline-derived CDR1 and CDR2 are SQVTM and ANQGSEA. This CDR3 has 14 residues. The germline V and J ends were trimmed by 5 bases and 6 bases, with 17 bases remaining between them.